This T cell receptor beta chain was found in a study of T cells in Graves' hyperthyroidism and ophthalmopathy. General study findings and limits: Ophthalmopathy was model-predicted a median roughly 6.2 months pre-onset. Expanded thyroid clonotypes (above 0.001) were mostly also found in blood.

Amplification of TCR beta CDR3 regions was performed using RNA transcripts as template. HTBI primers were used for first-round RT-PCR of the TCR CDR3. MiXCR, applied by TCRdb to the multiplex PCR reads, yields one record per CDR3 protein. The sample consists of around 280,000 distinct CDR3 sequences, roughly 15% of them appearing once. The sample holds many counts of this clonotype. Its antigen is unidentified. PBMCs were collected from a 10 ml volume of fresh peripheral blood. V lost 4 bases, J lost 0 bases, and 12 bases lay in between. Germline CDR1 and CDR2: SNHLY and FYNNEI. This CDR3 is 15 amino acids long.

The sample comprised blood. The J gene is TRBJ1-2, the V gene TRBV2; the D gene is possibly TRBD1 (5 bases). The clonotype comes from a woman in her thirties or forties with Graves' hyperthyroidism. The CDR3 region has the DNA TGTGCCAGCAGTGTTGGCAGGGAGCCTAACTATGGCTACACCTTC. Translation: CASSVGREPNYGYTF.